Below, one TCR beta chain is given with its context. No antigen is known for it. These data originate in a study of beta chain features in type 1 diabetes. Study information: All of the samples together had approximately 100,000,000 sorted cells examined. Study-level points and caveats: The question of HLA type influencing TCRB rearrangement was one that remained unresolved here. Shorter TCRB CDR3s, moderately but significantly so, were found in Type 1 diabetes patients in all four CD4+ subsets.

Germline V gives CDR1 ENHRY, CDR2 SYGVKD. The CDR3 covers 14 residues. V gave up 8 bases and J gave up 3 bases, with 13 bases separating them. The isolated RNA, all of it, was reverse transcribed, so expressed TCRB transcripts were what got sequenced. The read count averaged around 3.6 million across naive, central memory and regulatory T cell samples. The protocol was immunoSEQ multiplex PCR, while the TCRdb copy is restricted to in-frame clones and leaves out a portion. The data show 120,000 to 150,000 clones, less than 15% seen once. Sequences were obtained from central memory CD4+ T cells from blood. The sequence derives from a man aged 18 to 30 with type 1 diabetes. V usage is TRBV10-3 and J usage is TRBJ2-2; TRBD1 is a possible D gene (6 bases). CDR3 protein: CAIGAGVYTGELFF. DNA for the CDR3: TGTGCCATCGGGGCAGGGGTTTACACCGGGGAGCTGTTTTTT.